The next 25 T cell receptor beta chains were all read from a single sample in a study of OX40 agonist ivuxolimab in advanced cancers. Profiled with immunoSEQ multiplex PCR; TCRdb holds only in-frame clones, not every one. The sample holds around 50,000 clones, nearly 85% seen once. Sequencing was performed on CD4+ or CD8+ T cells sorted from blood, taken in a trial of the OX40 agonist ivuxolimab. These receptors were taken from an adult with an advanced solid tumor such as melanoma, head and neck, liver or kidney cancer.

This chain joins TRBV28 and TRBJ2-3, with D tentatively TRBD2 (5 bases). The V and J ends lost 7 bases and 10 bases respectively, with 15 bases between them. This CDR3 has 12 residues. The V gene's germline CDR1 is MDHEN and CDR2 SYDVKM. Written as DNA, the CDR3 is TGTGCCAGCACCGGAGGACTGGATGCGCAGTATTTT. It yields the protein CASTGGLDAQYF. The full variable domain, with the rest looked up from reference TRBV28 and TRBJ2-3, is DVKVTQSSRYLVKRTGEKVFLECVQDMDHENMFWYRQDPGLGLRLIYFSYDVKMKEKGDIPEGYSVSREKKERFSLILESASTNQTSMYLCASTGGLDAQYFGPGTRLTVL.

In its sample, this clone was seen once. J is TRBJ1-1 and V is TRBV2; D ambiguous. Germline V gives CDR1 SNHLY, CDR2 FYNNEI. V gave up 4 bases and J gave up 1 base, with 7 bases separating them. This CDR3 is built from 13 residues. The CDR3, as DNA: TGTGCCAGCAGTGTAGTATCGAACACTGAAGCTTTCTTT. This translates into CASSVVSNTEAFF.

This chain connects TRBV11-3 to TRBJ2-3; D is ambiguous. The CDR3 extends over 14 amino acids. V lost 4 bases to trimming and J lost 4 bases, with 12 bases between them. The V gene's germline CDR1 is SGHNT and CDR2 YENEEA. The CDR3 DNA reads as TGTGCCAGCAGCTCTTCAAGGAGTTCAGATACGCAGTATTTT. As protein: CASSSSRSSDTQYF.

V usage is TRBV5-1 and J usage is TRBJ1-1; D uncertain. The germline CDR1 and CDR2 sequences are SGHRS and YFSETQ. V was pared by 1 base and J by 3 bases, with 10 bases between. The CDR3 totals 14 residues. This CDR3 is CASSLLSRDTEAFF. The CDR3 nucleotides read TGCGCCAGCAGCTTGTTGTCCAGAGACACTGAAGCTTTCTTT.

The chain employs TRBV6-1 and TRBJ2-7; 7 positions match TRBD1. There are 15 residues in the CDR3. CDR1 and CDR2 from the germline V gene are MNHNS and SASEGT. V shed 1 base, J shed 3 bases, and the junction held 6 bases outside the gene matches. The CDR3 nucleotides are TGTGCCAGCAGTGAAGAAGTTGGGACAGTCTACGAGCAGTACTTC. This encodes CASSEEVGTVYEQYF.

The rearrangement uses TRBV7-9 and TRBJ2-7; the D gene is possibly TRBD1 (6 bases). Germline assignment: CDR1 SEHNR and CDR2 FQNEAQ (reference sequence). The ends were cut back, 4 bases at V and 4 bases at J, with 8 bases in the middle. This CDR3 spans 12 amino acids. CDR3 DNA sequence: TGTGCCAGCAGCTCGACAGGTTACGAGCAGTACTTC. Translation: CASSSTGYEQYF.

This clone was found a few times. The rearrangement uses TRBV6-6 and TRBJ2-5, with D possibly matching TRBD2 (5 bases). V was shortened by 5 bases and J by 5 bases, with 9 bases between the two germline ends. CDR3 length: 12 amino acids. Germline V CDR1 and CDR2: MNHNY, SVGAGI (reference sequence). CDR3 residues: CASSRTGETQYF. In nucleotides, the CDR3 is TGTGCCAGCAGTCGGACGGGGGAGACCCAGTACTTC.

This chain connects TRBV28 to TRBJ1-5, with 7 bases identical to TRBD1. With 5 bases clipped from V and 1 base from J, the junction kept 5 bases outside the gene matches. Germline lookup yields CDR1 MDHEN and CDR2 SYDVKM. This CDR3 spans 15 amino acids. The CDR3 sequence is CASSRDSMSNQPQHF. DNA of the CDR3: TGTGCCAGCAGTCGGGACAGTATGAGCAATCAGCCCCAGCATTTT.

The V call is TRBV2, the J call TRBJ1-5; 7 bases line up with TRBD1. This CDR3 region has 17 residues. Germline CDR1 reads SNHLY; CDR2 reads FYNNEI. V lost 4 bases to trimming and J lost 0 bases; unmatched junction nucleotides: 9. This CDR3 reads CASSARQGLYSNQPQHF. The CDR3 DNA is TGTGCCAGCAGTGCCAGACAGGGTCTTTATAGCAATCAGCCCCAGCATTTT.

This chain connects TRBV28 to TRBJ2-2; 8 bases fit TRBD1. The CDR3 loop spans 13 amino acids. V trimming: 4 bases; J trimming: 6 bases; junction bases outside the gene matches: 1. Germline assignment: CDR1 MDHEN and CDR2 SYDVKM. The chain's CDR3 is CASSSGQAGELFF. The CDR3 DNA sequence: TGTGCCAGCAGTTCGGGACAGGCCGGGGAGCTGTTTTTT.

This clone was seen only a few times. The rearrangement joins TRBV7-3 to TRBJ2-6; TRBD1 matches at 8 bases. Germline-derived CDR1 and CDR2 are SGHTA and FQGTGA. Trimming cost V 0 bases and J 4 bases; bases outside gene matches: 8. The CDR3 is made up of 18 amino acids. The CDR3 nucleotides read TGTGCCAGCAGCTTAACGGGGACAGGAAGTCTGGGGGCCAACGTCCTGACTTTC. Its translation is CASSLTGTGSLGANVLTF.

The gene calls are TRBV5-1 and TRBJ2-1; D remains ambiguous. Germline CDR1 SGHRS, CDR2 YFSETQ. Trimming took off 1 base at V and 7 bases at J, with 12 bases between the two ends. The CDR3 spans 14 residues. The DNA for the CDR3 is TGCGCCAGCAGCTTGATGATAGGGCAGAATGAGCAGTTCTTC. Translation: CASSLMIGQNEQFF.

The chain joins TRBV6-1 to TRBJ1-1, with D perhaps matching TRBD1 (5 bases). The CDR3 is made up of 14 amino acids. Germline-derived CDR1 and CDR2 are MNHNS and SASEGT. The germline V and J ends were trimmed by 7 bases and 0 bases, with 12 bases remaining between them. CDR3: CASMGRFMNTEAFF. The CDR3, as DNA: TGTGCCAGCATGGGACGGTTCATGAACACTGAAGCTTTCTTT.

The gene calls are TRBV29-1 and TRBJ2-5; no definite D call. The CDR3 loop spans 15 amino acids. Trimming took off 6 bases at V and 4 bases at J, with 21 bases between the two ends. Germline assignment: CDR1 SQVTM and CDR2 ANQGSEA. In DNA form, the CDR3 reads TGCAGCGTCCCGGCGCGAGCCAGATTGGGAGAGACCCAGTACTTC. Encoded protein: CSVPARARLGETQYF.

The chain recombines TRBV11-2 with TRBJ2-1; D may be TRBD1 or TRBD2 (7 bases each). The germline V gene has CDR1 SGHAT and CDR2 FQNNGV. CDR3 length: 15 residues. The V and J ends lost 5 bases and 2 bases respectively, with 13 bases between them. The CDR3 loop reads CASSPGRGPYNEQFF. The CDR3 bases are TGTGCCAGCAGCCCGGGGAGGGGGCCCTACAATGAGCAGTTCTTC.

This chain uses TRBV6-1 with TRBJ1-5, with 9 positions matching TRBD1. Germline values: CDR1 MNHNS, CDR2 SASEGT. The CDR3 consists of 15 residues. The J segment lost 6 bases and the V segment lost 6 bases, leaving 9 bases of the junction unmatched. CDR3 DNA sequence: TGTGCCAGCAGCGAGTTCGGACAGGGGCCTCAGCCCCAGCATTTT. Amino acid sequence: CASSEFGQGPQPQHF.

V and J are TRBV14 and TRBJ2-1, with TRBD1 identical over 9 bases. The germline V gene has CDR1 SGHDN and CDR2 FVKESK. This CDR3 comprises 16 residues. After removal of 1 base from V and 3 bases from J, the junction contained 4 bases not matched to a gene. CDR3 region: CASSQALGQGYNEQFF. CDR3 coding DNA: TGTGCCAGCAGCCAAGCCCTGGGACAGGGCTACAATGAGCAGTTCTTC.

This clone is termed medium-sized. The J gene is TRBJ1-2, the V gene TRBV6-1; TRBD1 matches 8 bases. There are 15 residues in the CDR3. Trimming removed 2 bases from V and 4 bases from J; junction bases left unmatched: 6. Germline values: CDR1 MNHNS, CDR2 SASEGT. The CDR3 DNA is TGTGCCAGCAGTGAACCGGGACAGGCAGTCTATGGCTACACCTTC. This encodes CASSEPGQAVYGYTF.

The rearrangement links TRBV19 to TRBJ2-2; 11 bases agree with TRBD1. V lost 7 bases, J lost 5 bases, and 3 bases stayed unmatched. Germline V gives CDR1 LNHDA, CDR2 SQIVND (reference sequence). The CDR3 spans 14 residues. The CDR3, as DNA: TGTGCCAGTACCGGGGACAGGGGGACCGGGGAGCTGTTTTTT. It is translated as CASTGDRGTGELFF.

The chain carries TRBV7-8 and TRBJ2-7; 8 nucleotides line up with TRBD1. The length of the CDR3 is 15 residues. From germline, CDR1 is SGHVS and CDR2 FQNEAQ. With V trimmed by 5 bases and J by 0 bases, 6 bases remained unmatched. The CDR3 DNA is TGTGCCAGCAGCACCCAGGGGGCTGACTCCTACGAGCAGTACTTC. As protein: CASSTQGADSYEQYF.

As DNA, the CDR3 is TGTGCCAGCCAGCGGGACAGGGTGTCCAATCAGCCCCAGCATTTT. Its protein is CASQRDRVSNQPQHF. The chain uses TRBV18 and TRBJ1-5, with 9 bases lining up with TRBD1. V was clipped by 8 bases and J by 3 bases; unmatched bases: 8. Per germline, CDR1 KGHSH and CDR2 LQKENI. The CDR3 is made up of 15 amino acids.

CDR3 sequence reads: CASSRGTGGSLDTQYF. The CDR3 nucleotides read TGCGCCAGCAGCCGTGGGACAGGGGGATCCTTAGATACGCAGTATTTT. This chain joins TRBV5-1 and TRBJ2-3; 11 bases align to TRBD1. Germline loops: CDR1 SGHRS, CDR2 YFSETQ. The CDR3 has 16 residues. Trimming removed 4 bases from V and 5 bases from J; junction bases left unmatched: 9.

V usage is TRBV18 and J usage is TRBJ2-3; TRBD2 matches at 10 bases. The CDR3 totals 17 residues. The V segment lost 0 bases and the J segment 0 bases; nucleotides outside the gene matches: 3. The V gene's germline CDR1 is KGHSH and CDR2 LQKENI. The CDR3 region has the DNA TGTGCCAGCTCACCACCCAGGACTAGCGGTAGCACAGATACGCAGTATTTT. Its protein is CASSPPRTSGSTDTQYF.

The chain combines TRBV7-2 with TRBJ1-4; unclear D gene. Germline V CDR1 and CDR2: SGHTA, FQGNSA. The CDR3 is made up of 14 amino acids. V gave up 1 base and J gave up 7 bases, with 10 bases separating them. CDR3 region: CASSLVTGSEKLFF. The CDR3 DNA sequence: TGTGCCAGCAGCTTAGTAACGGGGAGTGAAAAACTGTTTTTT.

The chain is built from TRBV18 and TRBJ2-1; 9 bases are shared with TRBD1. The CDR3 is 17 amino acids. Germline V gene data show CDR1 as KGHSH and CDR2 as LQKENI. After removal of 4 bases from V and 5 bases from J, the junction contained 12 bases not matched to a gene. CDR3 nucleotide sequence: TGTGCCAGCTCACTAGACACGACAGGGGGAGGTAACAATGAGCAGTTCTTC. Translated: CASSLDTTGGGNNEQFF.